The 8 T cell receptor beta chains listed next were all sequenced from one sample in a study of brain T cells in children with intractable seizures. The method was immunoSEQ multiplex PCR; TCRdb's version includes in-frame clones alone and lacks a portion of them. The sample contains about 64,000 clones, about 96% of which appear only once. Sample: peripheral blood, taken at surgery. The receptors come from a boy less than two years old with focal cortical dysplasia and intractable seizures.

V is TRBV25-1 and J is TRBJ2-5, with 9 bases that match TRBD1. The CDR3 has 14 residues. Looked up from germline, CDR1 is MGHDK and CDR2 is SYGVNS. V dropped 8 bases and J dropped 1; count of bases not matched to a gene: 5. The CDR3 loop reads CASSRDRVQETQYF. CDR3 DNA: TGTGCCAGCTCCCGGGACAGGGTCCAAGAGACCCAGTACTTC.

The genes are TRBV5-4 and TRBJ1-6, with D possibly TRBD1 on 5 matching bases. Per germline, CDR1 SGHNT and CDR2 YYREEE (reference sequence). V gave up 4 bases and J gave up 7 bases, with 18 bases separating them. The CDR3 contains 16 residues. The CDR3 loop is CASSPHPRALNSPLHF. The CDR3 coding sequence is TGTGCCAGCAGCCCTCACCCCAGGGCCTTAAATTCACCCCTCCACTTT. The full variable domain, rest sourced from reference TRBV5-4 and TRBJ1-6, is ETGVTQSPTHLIKTRGQQVTLRCSSQSGHNTVSWYQQALGQGPQFIFQYYREEENGRGNFPPRFSGLQFPNYSSELNVNALELDDSALYLCASSPHPRALNSPLHFGNGTRLTVT.

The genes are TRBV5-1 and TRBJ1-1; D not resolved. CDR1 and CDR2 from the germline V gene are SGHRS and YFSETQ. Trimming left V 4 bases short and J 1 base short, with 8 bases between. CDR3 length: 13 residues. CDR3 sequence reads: CASSTSENTEAFF. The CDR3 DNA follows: TGCGCCAGCAGCACCAGCGAGAACACTGAAGCTTTCTTT.

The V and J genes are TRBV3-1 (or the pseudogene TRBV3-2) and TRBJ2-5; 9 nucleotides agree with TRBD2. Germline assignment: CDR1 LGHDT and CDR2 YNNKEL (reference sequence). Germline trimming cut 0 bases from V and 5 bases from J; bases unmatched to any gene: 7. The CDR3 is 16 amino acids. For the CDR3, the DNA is TGTGCCAGCAGCCAAGATGGGCGGGGGGGCCCTGAGACCCAGTACTTC. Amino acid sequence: CASSQDGRGGPETQYF.

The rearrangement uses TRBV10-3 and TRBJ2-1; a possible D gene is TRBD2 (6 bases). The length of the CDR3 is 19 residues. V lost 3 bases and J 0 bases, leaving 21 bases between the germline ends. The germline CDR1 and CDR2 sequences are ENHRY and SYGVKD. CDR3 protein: CAISDVAVPSAGSYNEQFF. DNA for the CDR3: TGTGCCATCAGTGACGTAGCGGTCCCTTCCGCTGGCTCCTACAATGAGCAGTTCTTC.

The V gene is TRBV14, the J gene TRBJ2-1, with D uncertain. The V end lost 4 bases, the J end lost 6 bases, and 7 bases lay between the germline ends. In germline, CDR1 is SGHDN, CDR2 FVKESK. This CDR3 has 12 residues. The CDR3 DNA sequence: TGTGCCAGCAGCCTGGCGGCCAATGAGCAGTTCTTC. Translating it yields CASSLAANEQFF.

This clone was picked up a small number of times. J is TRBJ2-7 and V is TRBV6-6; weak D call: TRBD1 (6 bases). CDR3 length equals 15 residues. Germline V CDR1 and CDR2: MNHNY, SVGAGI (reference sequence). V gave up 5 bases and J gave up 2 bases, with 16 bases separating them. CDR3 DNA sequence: TGTGCCAGCAGTGCCCTTTGGGGGCCCCCCTACGAGCAGTACTTC. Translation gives CASSALWGPPYEQYF.

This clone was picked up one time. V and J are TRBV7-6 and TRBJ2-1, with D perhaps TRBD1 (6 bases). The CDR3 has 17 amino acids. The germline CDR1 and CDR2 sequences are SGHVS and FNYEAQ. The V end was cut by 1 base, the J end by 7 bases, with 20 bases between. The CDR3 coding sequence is TGTGCCAGCAGCTTAGGACCGTTCTCTCTCAGGGGAAATGAGCAGTTCTTC. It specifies CASSLGPFSLRGNEQFF.